Ten or more counts support the clone carrying this T cell receptor beta chain. The antigen remains undetermined. There are 15 residues in the CDR3. V lost 2 bases and J 4 bases, leaving 12 bases between the germline ends. CDR1 and CDR2 from the germline V gene are SNHLY and FYNNEI. The data were obtained in a study of tumor and adjacent non-tumor tissue in lung cancer. No cell sorting was done before RNA was extracted from the tissue. Distant lung tissue was collected more than 3 cm away from the tumor edge. The library came from three nested PCR rounds adapted from ARM-PCR protocols. Each CDR3 protein gets one entry after TCRdb re-called the multiplex PCR reads with MiXCR. The table lists 60,000 to 70,000 distinct CDR3 sequences, more than 75% of them singletons, with 45% in the top ten. Broader study findings: Tumor TCR diversity, when higher, was linked to shorter survival. Tumor repertoires had a smaller top 100 clone share than normal lung. Significantly higher TCR diversity was found in tumor than normal lung.

This TCR derives from a man between 60 and 70 years old with non-small cell lung cancer. The gene calls are TRBV2 and TRBJ1-5; D uncertain. Sequenced: distant non-tumor lung tissue. In DNA, the CDR3 is TGTGCCAGCAGTGAAATTCGGCTGGAGAATCAGCCCCAGCATTTT. Protein: CASSEIRLENQPQHF.